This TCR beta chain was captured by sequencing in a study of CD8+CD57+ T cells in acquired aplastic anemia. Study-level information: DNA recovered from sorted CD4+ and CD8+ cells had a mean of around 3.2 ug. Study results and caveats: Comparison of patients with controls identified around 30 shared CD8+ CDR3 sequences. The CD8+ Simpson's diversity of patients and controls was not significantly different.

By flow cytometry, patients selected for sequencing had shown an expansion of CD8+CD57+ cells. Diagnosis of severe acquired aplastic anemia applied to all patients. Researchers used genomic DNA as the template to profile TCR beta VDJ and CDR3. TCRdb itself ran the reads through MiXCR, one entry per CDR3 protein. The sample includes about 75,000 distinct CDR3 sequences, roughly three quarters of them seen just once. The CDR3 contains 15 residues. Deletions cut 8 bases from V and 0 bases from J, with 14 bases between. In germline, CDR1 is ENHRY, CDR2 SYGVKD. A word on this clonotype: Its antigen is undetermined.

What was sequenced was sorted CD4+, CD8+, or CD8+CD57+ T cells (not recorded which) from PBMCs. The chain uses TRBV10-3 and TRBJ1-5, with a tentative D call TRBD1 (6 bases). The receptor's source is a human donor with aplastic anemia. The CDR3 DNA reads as TGTGCCATCTCAAGGGACAAGTATAGCAATCAGCCCCAGCATTTT. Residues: CAISRDKYSNQPQHF.